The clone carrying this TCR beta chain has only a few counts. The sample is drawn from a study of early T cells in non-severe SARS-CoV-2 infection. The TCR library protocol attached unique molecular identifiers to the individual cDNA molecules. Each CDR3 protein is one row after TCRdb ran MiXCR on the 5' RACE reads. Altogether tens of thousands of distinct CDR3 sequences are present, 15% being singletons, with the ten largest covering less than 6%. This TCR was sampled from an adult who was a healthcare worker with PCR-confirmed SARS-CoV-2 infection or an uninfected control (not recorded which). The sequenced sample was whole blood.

The CDR3, as DNA: TGTGCCAGCAGTTTTTCTGTGGGGCTTAACTATGGCTACACCTTC. Translation: CASSFSVGLNYGYTF. The J gene is TRBJ1-2, the V gene TRBV28; D is possibly TRBD1 (5 bases). This CDR3 spans 15 amino acids. CDR1 is MDHEN and CDR2 is SYDVKM in the germline V gene. V lost 3 bases to trimming and J lost 1 base, with 12 bases between them.